These T cell receptor beta chains were read from a single sample in a study of post-analysis software for immune sequencing data. Each CDR3 protein gets one entry after TCRdb re-called the PCR reads with MiXCR. The sample has roughly 620,000 distinct CDR3 sequences; roughly 47% are singletons. The specimen sequenced was blood. The origin of the receptors is a girl aged 5 to 17 with multiple sclerosis. Both conserved end residues are part of each CDR3. Each record gives: J gene, D gene, V gene, clone size, CDR3 DNA, CDR3 protein. D genes are given only for firm matches. A row's size may be missing; if present it is once, few, many or a size class.

j_gene: TRBJ2-3
d_gene: TRBD2
v_gene: TRBV10-3
abundance: -
CDR3nt: TGTGCCATCAGTGGAAGGACTAGCGGGAGCACAGATACGCAGTATTTT
CDR3aa: CAISGRTSGSTDTQYF

j_gene: TRBJ2-6
d_gene: -
v_gene: TRBV7-2
abundance: few
CDR3nt: TGTGCCAGCAGCTCTTTCGGGACTGCCTATTACTCTGGGGCCAACGTCCTGACTTTC
CDR3aa: CASSSFGTAYYSGANVLTF

j_gene: TRBJ2-7
d_gene: TRBD2
v_gene: TRBV20-1
abundance: many
CDR3nt: TGCAGTGCTACGCGGGGGGCGGGCTACGAGCAGTACTTC
CDR3aa: CSATRGAGYEQYF

j_gene: TRBJ2-1
d_gene: -
v_gene: TRBV20-1
abundance: -
CDR3nt: TGCAGTGCTCCGGGCCTGGGCAATGAGCAGTTCTTC
CDR3aa: CSAPGLGNEQFF

j_gene: TRBJ2-4
d_gene: TRBD2
v_gene: TRBV5-6
abundance: few
CDR3nt: TGTGCCAGCAGCTCCCGTATACTGAGCGGGACCAAAAACATTCAGTACTTC
CDR3aa: CASSSRILSGTKNIQYF

j_gene: TRBJ2-2
d_gene: TRBD2
v_gene: TRBV7-2
abundance: -
CDR3nt: TGTGCCAGCAGCTTAGCGGCGGGAGGTACCGGGGAGCTGTTTTTT
CDR3aa: CASSLAAGGTGELFF

j_gene: TRBJ2-3
d_gene: TRBD1
v_gene: TRBV7-2
abundance: -
CDR3nt: TGTGCCAGCAGCGCGGACAGGGAAATAGATACGCAGTATTTT
CDR3aa: CASSADREIDTQYF

j_gene: TRBJ2-1
d_gene: TRBD2
v_gene: TRBV2
abundance: -
CDR3nt: TGTGCCAGCAGCGATACTAGCGGGAGGGACAATGAGCAGTTCTTC
CDR3aa: CASSDTSGRDNEQFF

j_gene: TRBJ2-1
d_gene: -
v_gene: TRBV12-3/TRBV12-4
abundance: few
CDR3nt: TGTGCCAGCACAATTGGGGGTTCCTTCAATGAGCAGTTCTTC
CDR3aa: CASTIGGSFNEQFF

j_gene: TRBJ1-4
d_gene: TRBD1
v_gene: TRBV6-5
abundance: -
CDR3nt: TGTGCCAGCAGTTACTCGAAGGGGACAGACGCAACTAATGAAAAACTGTTTTTT
CDR3aa: CASSYSKGTDATNEKLFF

j_gene: TRBJ2-3
d_gene: -
v_gene: TRBV5-1
abundance: -
CDR3nt: TGCGCCAGCAGCTTTCGTGAGGGGGATACGCAGTATTTT
CDR3aa: CASSFREGDTQYF

j_gene: TRBJ2-6
d_gene: -
v_gene: TRBV7-2
abundance: -
CDR3nt: TGTGCCAGCAGCTTGAGGACAGCTGGGGCCAACGTCCTGACTTTC
CDR3aa: CASSLRTAGANVLTF

j_gene: TRBJ1-2
d_gene: TRBD1
v_gene: TRBV7-9
abundance: few
CDR3nt: TGTGCCAGCAGCGTCCCGGGACAGGGGTCTGGCTACACCTTC
CDR3aa: CASSVPGQGSGYTF

j_gene: TRBJ1-2
d_gene: -
v_gene: TRBV12-3/TRBV12-4
abundance: -
CDR3nt: TGTGCCAGCAGAAACACAGGGTTCGGCTATGGCTACACCTTC
CDR3aa: CASRNTGFGYGYTF

j_gene: TRBJ2-1
d_gene: TRBD1
v_gene: TRBV19
abundance: few
CDR3nt: TGTGCCAGTAGTTCGCTGACAGGGGGCGTTCGATACAATGAGCAGTTCTTC
CDR3aa: CASSSLTGGVRYNEQFF

j_gene: TRBJ2-3
d_gene: TRBD2
v_gene: TRBV2
abundance: -
CDR3nt: TGTGCCAGCAGTGAACTGACTAGCGGGGGGGCAGATACGCAGTATTTT
CDR3aa: CASSELTSGGADTQYF

j_gene: TRBJ2-3
d_gene: -
v_gene: TRBV5-1
abundance: few
CDR3nt: TGCGCCAGCAGCTTGCTCTCCCTCACAGATACGCAGTATTTT
CDR3aa: CASSLLSLTDTQYF

j_gene: TRBJ2-1
d_gene: -
v_gene: TRBV4-1
abundance: -
CDR3nt: TGCGCCAGCAGCCGAGATGGCCGTGAGCAGTTCTTC
CDR3aa: CASSRDGREQFF

j_gene: TRBJ2-4
d_gene: -
v_gene: TRBV5-1
abundance: -
CDR3nt: TGCGCCAGCAGCACAGACAGTAACATTCAGTACTTC
CDR3aa: CASSTDSNIQYF

j_gene: TRBJ1-2
d_gene: -
v_gene: TRBV20-1
abundance: -
CDR3nt: TGCAGTGCTACTAAAACAGGGAACGACTATGGCTACACCTTC
CDR3aa: CSATKTGNDYGYTF

j_gene: TRBJ2-3
d_gene: -
v_gene: TRBV20-1
abundance: -
CDR3nt: TGCAGTGCCCGACAGAGTGACACCCCGCAGTATTTT
CDR3aa: CSARQSDTPQYF

j_gene: TRBJ2-3
d_gene: -
v_gene: TRBV20-1
abundance: -
CDR3nt: TGCAGTGCCCCCCGGGACACCACAGATACGCAGTATTTT
CDR3aa: CSAPRDTTDTQYF

j_gene: TRBJ2-7
d_gene: TRBD1
v_gene: TRBV20-1
abundance: -
CDR3nt: TGCAGTGCTAGAGACGAGGGACAGGGGGGACGCGAGCAGTACTTC
CDR3aa: CSARDEGQGGREQYF

j_gene: TRBJ2-2
d_gene: -
v_gene: TRBV10-3
abundance: -
CDR3nt: TGTGCCATCAGAAGACAGGAGATGAACACCGGGGAGCTGTTTTTT
CDR3aa: CAIRRQEMNTGELFF

j_gene: TRBJ1-1
d_gene: -
v_gene: TRBV7-9
abundance: -
CDR3nt: TGTGCCAGCAGCTTAGAGGTGGGATTAGACGAAGCTTTCTTT
CDR3aa: CASSLEVGLDEAFF

j_gene: TRBJ2-2
d_gene: -
v_gene: TRBV13
abundance: -
CDR3nt: TGTGCCAGCAGCTTATCGGAGTGGGGCGGTTCAACCGGGGAGCTGTTTTTT
CDR3aa: CASSLSEWGGSTGELFF

j_gene: TRBJ2-1
d_gene: -
v_gene: TRBV6-5
abundance: -
CDR3nt: TGTGCCAGCAGTTACGGGGGAACGGAGCAGTTCTTC
CDR3aa: CASSYGGTEQFF

j_gene: TRBJ1-4
d_gene: -
v_gene: TRBV27
abundance: -
CDR3nt: TGTGCCAGCAGCGCGGCCCCAACTAATGAAAAACTGTTTTTT
CDR3aa: CASSAAPTNEKLFF

j_gene: TRBJ2-7
d_gene: TRBD1
v_gene: TRBV7-9
abundance: -
CDR3nt: TGTGCCAGCAGTTCGACAGGGGCCCACTACGAGCAGTACTTC
CDR3aa: CASSSTGAHYEQYF

j_gene: TRBJ2-3
d_gene: TRBD2
v_gene: TRBV2
abundance: -
CDR3nt: TGTGCCGGTCAACTAGCGGCTAGCACAGATATGCAGTATTTT
CDR3aa: CAGQLAASTDMQYF

j_gene: TRBJ2-5
d_gene: -
v_gene: TRBV12-3/TRBV12-4
abundance: -
CDR3nt: TGTGCCAGCCAGGGATACCAACAAGAGACCCAGTACTTC
CDR3aa: CASQGYQQETQYF

j_gene: TRBJ2-5
d_gene: -
v_gene: TRBV7-3
abundance: few
CDR3nt: TGTGCCAGCAGCACTTTCGGGGGAAAGGAGACCCAGTACTTC
CDR3aa: CASSTFGGKETQYF

j_gene: TRBJ2-1
d_gene: TRBD2
v_gene: TRBV4-2
abundance: few
CDR3nt: TGTGCCAGCACCAAAGACCCCAGCGGGAGGGACAATGAGCAGTTCTTC
CDR3aa: CASTKDPSGRDNEQFF

j_gene: TRBJ2-3
d_gene: TRBD1
v_gene: TRBV5-1
abundance: many
CDR3nt: TGTGCCAGCAGTTCGGGACAGGGAACAGATACGCAGTATTTT
CDR3aa: CASSSGQGTDTQYF

j_gene: TRBJ2-7
d_gene: TRBD1
v_gene: TRBV6-5
abundance: -
CDR3nt: TGTGCCGGCAGTTATTCCCCCATTGCAGGGGGCGAGCAGTACTTC
CDR3aa: CAGSYSPIAGGEQYF

j_gene: TRBJ2-1
d_gene: TRBD2
v_gene: TRBV4-1
abundance: -
CDR3nt: TGCGCCAGCAGCCAAGAGAGGCTAGCGGGAGGGCCGGGGAATGAGCAGTTCTTC
CDR3aa: CASSQERLAGGPGNEQFF

j_gene: TRBJ1-2
d_gene: -
v_gene: TRBV5-1
abundance: -
CDR3nt: TGCGCCAGCAGTCCCGACAGATCTCTCTATGGCTACACCTTC
CDR3aa: CASSPDRSLYGYTF

j_gene: TRBJ1-4
d_gene: TRBD1
v_gene: TRBV12-3/TRBV12-4
abundance: few
CDR3nt: TGTGCCAGCAGCTGGGGGCCGGACAGGGGAGGCGAAAAACTGTTTTTT
CDR3aa: CASSWGPDRGGEKLFF

j_gene: TRBJ2-3
d_gene: -
v_gene: TRBV12-3/TRBV12-4
abundance: -
CDR3nt: TGTGCCAGCAGCATAGGTTCAACAGATACGCAGTATTTT
CDR3aa: CASSIGSTDTQYF

j_gene: TRBJ2-5
d_gene: TRBD1
v_gene: TRBV9
abundance: few
CDR3nt: TGTGCCAGCAGCGCGGGACAGAAAGAGACCCAGTACTTC
CDR3aa: CASSAGQKETQYF

j_gene: TRBJ1-1
d_gene: -
v_gene: TRBV5-1
abundance: -
CDR3nt: TGCGCCAGCAGCTTGGTCCTGGGAGTGAACACTGAAGCTTTCTTT
CDR3aa: CASSLVLGVNTEAFF

j_gene: TRBJ1-5
d_gene: -
v_gene: TRBV28
abundance: -
CDR3nt: TGTGCCAGCAGTTCCCCTCGGGGAGGGCAGCCCCAGCATTTT
CDR3aa: CASSSPRGGQPQHF

j_gene: TRBJ2-7
d_gene: -
v_gene: TRBV5-1
abundance: -
CDR3nt: TGCGCCAGCAGCTTGGTTCCGGAGTCCTACGAGCAGTACTTC
CDR3aa: CASSLVPESYEQYF

j_gene: TRBJ2-7
d_gene: -
v_gene: TRBV7-2
abundance: -
CDR3nt: TGTGCCAGCAGCGCCAGGTGGGGGGTTCGCCACGAGCAGTACTTC
CDR3aa: CASSARWGVRHEQYF

j_gene: TRBJ2-7
d_gene: TRBD1
v_gene: TRBV12-3/TRBV12-4
abundance: many
CDR3nt: TGTGCCAGCACTCCGGGACAGGGGACGTACGAGCAGTACTTC
CDR3aa: CASTPGQGTYEQYF

j_gene: TRBJ2-7
d_gene: -
v_gene: TRBV12-3/TRBV12-4
abundance: -
CDR3nt: TGTGCCAGCAGTTTAGGGGGGCGACTGGGGGACGAGCAGTACTTC
CDR3aa: CASSLGGRLGDEQYF

j_gene: TRBJ1-2
d_gene: -
v_gene: TRBV6-9
abundance: few
CDR3nt: TGTATAATATATGGCTACACCTTC
CDR3aa: CIIYGYTF

j_gene: TRBJ2-3
d_gene: -
v_gene: TRBV11-2
abundance: few
CDR3nt: TGTGCCAGCAGCTTAAGCGGATTCACAGATACGCAGTATTTT
CDR3aa: CASSLSGFTDTQYF

j_gene: TRBJ2-5
d_gene: TRBD2
v_gene: TRBV4-2
abundance: -
CDR3nt: TGTGCCAGCAGCCAAGATACTAGCGGGGGGGCCGAGACCCAGTACTTC
CDR3aa: CASSQDTSGGAETQYF

j_gene: TRBJ2-7
d_gene: -
v_gene: TRBV7-8
abundance: -
CDR3nt: TGTGCCAGCAGCCCCAGGGTTTTGGCCTACGAGCAGTACTTC
CDR3aa: CASSPRVLAYEQYF

j_gene: TRBJ2-3
d_gene: TRBD2
v_gene: TRBV24-1
abundance: few
CDR3nt: TGTGCCACCAGTGGTGGACTAGCGGGGGAGTCAGATACGCAGTATTTT
CDR3aa: CATSGGLAGESDTQYF

j_gene: TRBJ2-5
d_gene: -
v_gene: TRBV5-1
abundance: -
CDR3nt: TGCGCCAGCAGCCTTCCTCAAGCGGGAAGGGGGGAGACCCAGTACTTC
CDR3aa: CASSLPQAGRGETQYF

j_gene: TRBJ1-2
d_gene: -
v_gene: TRBV15
abundance: -
CDR3nt: TGTACCACCAGCAGAGATAAGGCAGTCTATGGCTACACCTTC
CDR3aa: CTTSRDKAVYGYTF

j_gene: TRBJ2-1
d_gene: TRBD2
v_gene: TRBV29-1
abundance: -
CDR3nt: TGCAGCGTTGAGACTGGGCGGGAGCACTACAATGAGCAGTTCTTC
CDR3aa: CSVETGREHYNEQFF

j_gene: TRBJ2-1
d_gene: TRBD2
v_gene: TRBV2
abundance: few
CDR3nt: TGTGCCAGCAGTGCTCGTCGGACTAGCGGGACCCAATCGGGGGGTGAGCAGTTCTTT
CDR3aa: CASSARRTSGTQSGGEQFF

j_gene: TRBJ2-3
d_gene: TRBD2
v_gene: TRBV6-1
abundance: -
CDR3nt: TGTGCCAGCAGACGCCTAGGACTAGCGGGGGGGCTGGATACGCAGTATTTT
CDR3aa: CASRRLGLAGGLDTQYF

j_gene: TRBJ2-1
d_gene: -
v_gene: TRBV12-3/TRBV12-4
abundance: few
CDR3nt: TGTGCCAGCAGTTTAGGTGTCGGGGATGAGCAGTTCTTC
CDR3aa: CASSLGVGDEQFF

j_gene: TRBJ1-1
d_gene: TRBD1
v_gene: TRBV12-3/TRBV12-4
abundance: few
CDR3nt: TGTGCCAGCAGTCCATTTTCCGGGACAGGGGTGGTCACTGAAGCTTTCTTT
CDR3aa: CASSPFSGTGVVTEAFF

j_gene: TRBJ1-2
d_gene: TRBD1
v_gene: TRBV6-6
abundance: -
CDR3nt: TGTGCCAGCAGTCTCGACAGGGCTCTCGGCTATGGCTACACCTTC
CDR3aa: CASSLDRALGYGYTF